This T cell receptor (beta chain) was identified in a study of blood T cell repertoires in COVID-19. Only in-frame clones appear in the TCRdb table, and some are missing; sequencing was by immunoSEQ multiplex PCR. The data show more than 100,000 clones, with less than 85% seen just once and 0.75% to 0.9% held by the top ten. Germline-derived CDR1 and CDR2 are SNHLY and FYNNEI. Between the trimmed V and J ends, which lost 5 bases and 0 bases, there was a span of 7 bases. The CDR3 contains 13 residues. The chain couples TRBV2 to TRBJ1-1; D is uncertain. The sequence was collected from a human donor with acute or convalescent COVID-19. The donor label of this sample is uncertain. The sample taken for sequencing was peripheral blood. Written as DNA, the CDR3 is TGTGCCAGCAGTAAACAGATGAACACTGAAGCTTTCTTT. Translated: CASSKQMNTEAFF.